These T cell receptor beta chains were read from a single sample in a study of T-cell reconstitution after alpha-beta-depleted transplantation in children. TCRdb passed the PCR reads through MiXCR, listing each CDR3 protein once. Here the sample spans around 370,000 distinct CDR3 sequences, 15% to 20% being singletons. Source: PBMCs, mostly from graft donor cells, taken 360 days after TCRalphabeta/CD19-depleted stem cell transplant. These receptors were obtained from a male patient aged 2-15 years who had a stem cell transplant for acute lymphoblastic leukemia, so the T cells may come from the graft donor. CDR3s include the opening cysteine and the closing phenylalanine or tryptophan. D genes are given only for firm matches. The size entry is marked missing in some rows and otherwise reads once, few, many or a size class.

D gene,V gene,clone size,J gene,CDR3 DNA,CDR3 protein
TRBD1,TRBV20-1,NA,TRBJ2-7,TGCAGTGCTAGACATTGGACAGGTATGGCCTCGGGCTACGAGCAGTACTTC,CSARHWTGMASGYEQYF
NA,TRBV19,NA,TRBJ1-1,TGTGCCAGTAGTTCAGACAGGTGGGGCACTGAAGCTTTCTTT,CASSSDRWGTEAFF
NA,TRBV25-1,NA,TRBJ2-2,TGTGCCAGCAGTGACCGTTGGCCCGCGAACACCGGGGAGCTGTTTTTT,CASSDRWPANTGELFF
NA,TRBV11-3,NA,TRBJ2-5,TGTGCCAGCAGCCCCTTCCGGGGCTCCGAGACCCAGTACTTC,CASSPFRGSETQYF
TRBD1,TRBV6-2/TRBV6-3,NA,TRBJ2-7,TGTGCCAGCAGTCAAGGACAGGGATGGACCTACGAGCAGTACTTC,CASSQGQGWTYEQYF
NA,TRBV5-1,many,TRBJ2-5,TGCGCCAGCTTCCCCGGGCAGGGCCGAGAGACCCAGTACTTC,CASFPGQGRETQYF
NA,TRBV29-1,few,TRBJ1-1,TGCAGCGTTTATAACGCCAACACTGAAGCTTTCTTT,CSVYNANTEAFF
TRBD2,TRBV7-8,few,TRBJ2-3,TGTGCCAGCAGGGGAGCGGGAGGCAACACAGATACGCAGTATTTT,CASRGAGGNTDTQYF
TRBD2,TRBV4-3,NA,TRBJ2-5,TGCGCCAGCAGCCAAGATGGTCCGAGCGGGAGGCTTCAAGAGACCCAGTACTTC,CASSQDGPSGRLQETQYF
TRBD2,TRBV9,few,TRBJ2-7,TGTGCCAGCAGCGTGGCCGGGACTAGCGGGATCTACGAGCAGTACTTC,CASSVAGTSGIYEQYF
TRBD1,TRBV2,NA,TRBJ1-1,TGTGCCAGCATCCGCGCGTTGACTCTGGACAGGGGTACATTAGGGACTGAAGCTTTCTTT,CASIRALTLDRGTLGTEAFF
TRBD2,TRBV9,NA,TRBJ2-3,TGTGCCAGCAGCGTAGTAGCGGGACGCACAGATACGCAGTATTTT,CASSVVAGRTDTQYF
NA,TRBV28,NA,TRBJ2-2,TGTGCCAGCAGTTTATATTCGGGAAACAGGCCCGGGGAGCTGTTTTTT,CASSLYSGNRPGELFF
NA,TRBV5-8,few,TRBJ1-5,TGTGCCAGCAGCTTACAGGGCAGTCAGCCCCAGCATTTT,CASSLQGSQPQHF
NA,TRBV7-6,few,TRBJ2-5,TGTGCCAGCAGCTTCCCGTACCAAGAGACCCAGTACTTC,CASSFPYQETQYF
TRBD1,TRBV5-1,NA,TRBJ1-1,TGCGCCAGCAGCTTTGGACAGGGCGGCATCCCTACTGAAGCTTTCTTT,CASSFGQGGIPTEAFF
TRBD2,TRBV5-1,few,TRBJ2-2,TGCGCCAGCAGCTTCTCTCCTAGCGGGACCAACACCGGGGAGCTGTTTTTT,CASSFSPSGTNTGELFF
NA,TRBV4-2,many,TRBJ1-1,TGTGCCAGCAGCCAGGTTACATCCAGGGGGAACACTGAAGCTTTCTTT,CASSQVTSRGNTEAFF
TRBD2,TRBV29-1,NA,TRBJ2-1,TGCAGCGTTGAAGGTTTCGGGAGGGCCTACAATGAGCAGTTCTTC,CSVEGFGRAYNEQFF
NA,TRBV7-8,many,TRBJ2-3,TGTGCCAGCAGCTTAGAGGGGGTAGATACGCAGTATTTT,CASSLEGVDTQYF
NA,TRBV20-1,few,TRBJ2-1,TGCAGTGCTAGAGGGGCCCCCCTAGCTGAGCAGTTCTTC,CSARGAPLAEQFF
NA,TRBV7-8,few,TRBJ2-1,TGTGCCAGCAGCTCCAATCGTTGGGGAAGGTACAATGAGCAGTTCTTC,CASSSNRWGRYNEQFF
TRBD2,TRBV28,NA,TRBJ2-7,TGTGCCAGCAGTTTTCCCCCCCTAGGTTGGGGGGGTTGCTCCTACGAGCAGTACTTC,CASSFPPLGWGGCSYEQYF
NA,TRBV27,many,TRBJ2-1,TGTGCCAGCAGTTTATCCTCGCCTCCAGGGGAGCAGTTCTTC,CASSLSSPPGEQFF
TRBD1,TRBV5-1,NA,TRBJ2-6,TGCGCCAGCAGCTTGTCGCCTACCGGGACAGGGTCCGGGGCCAACGTCCTGACTTTC,CASSLSPTGTGSGANVLTF
TRBD2,TRBV29-1,few,TRBJ2-1,TGCAGCGTTGTGGGGGGGATCTATGAGCAGTTCTTC,CSVVGGIYEQFF
TRBD2,TRBV4-1,many,TRBJ2-1,TGCGCCAGCAGACTCACTAGCGGTCCCTACAATGAGCAGTTCTTC,CASRLTSGPYNEQFF
TRBD2,TRBV28,many,TRBJ2-3,TGTGCCAGCAGTCCGAGCGGGAGGGTGTACACAGATACGCAGTATTTT,CASSPSGRVYTDTQYF
TRBD2,TRBV10-3,NA,TRBJ2-3,TGCGGGACTAGCGCAAGCACAGATACGCAGTATTTT,CGTSASTDTQYF
TRBD2,TRBV28,NA,TRBJ2-5,TGTGCCAGCAGCGGACTAGATCAAGAGACCCAGTACTTC,CASSGLDQETQYF
NA,TRBV7-8,NA,TRBJ1-5,TGTGCCAGCAGCTTAGAGTCAGGTTACAATCAGCCCCAGCATTTT,CASSLESGYNQPQHF
NA,TRBV4-3,NA,TRBJ1-3,TGCGCCAGCAGCCAAACCACAGGAAACACCATATATTTT,CASSQTTGNTIYF
TRBD2,TRBV5-4,many,TRBJ2-1,TGTGCCAGCAGCCGATCTGGGACTAGCGGGACCAATGAGCAGTTCTTC,CASSRSGTSGTNEQFF
NA,TRBV20-1,NA,TRBJ2-2,TGCAGTGCTAAGCCTACTCCTGCGGAGAACACCGGGGAGCTGTTTTTT,CSAKPTPAENTGELFF